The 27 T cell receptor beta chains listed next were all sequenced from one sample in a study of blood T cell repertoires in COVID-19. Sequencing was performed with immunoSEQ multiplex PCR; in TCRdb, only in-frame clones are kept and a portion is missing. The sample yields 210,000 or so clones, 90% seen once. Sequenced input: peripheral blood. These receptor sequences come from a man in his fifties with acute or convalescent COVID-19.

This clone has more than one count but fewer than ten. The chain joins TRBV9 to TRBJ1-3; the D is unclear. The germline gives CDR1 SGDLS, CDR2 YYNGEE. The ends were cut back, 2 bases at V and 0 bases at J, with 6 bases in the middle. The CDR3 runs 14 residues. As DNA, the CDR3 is TGTGCCAGCAGCGTTCTGAGCTCTGGAAACACCATATATTTT. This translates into CASSVLSSGNTIYF.

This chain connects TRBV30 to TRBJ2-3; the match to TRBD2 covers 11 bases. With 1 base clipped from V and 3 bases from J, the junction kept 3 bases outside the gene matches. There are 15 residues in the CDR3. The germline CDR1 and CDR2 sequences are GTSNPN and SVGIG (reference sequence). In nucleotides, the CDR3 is TGTGCCTGGAGTGCCTCTAGCGGGGGGACAGATACGCAGTATTTT. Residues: CAWSASSGGTDTQYF.

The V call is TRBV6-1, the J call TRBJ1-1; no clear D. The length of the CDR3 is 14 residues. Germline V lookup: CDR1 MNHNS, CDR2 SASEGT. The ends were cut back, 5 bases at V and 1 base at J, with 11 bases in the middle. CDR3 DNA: TGTGCCAGCAGTTATGGGTTAGCGAACACTGAAGCTTTCTTT. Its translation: CASSYGLANTEAFF.

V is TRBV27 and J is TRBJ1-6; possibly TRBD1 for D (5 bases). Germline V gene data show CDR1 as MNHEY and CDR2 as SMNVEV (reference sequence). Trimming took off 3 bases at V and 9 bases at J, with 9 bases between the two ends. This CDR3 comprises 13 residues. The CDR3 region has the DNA TGTGCCAGCAGTTTTGACAGATCTTCACCCCTCCACTTT. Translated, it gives CASSFDRSSPLHF.

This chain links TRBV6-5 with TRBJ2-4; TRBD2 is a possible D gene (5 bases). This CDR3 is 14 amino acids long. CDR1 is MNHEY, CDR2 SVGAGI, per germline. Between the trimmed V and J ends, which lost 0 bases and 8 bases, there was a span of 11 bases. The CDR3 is CASSYSEGSDIQYF. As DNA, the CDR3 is TGTGCCAGCAGTTACTCTGAGGGAAGTGACATTCAGTACTTC.

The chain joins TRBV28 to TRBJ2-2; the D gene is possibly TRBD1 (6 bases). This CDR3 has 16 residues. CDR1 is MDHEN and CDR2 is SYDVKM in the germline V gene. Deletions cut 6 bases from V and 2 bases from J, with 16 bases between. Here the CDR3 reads CASSTGQVKNTGELFF. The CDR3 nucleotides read TGTGCCAGCAGCACGGGACAAGTTAAAAACACCGGGGAGCTGTTTTTT.

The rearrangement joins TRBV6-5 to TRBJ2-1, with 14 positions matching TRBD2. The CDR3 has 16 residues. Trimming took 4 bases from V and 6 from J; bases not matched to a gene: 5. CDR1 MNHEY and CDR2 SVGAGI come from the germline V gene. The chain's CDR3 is CASSSGTSGSPNEQFF. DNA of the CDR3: TGTGCCAGCAGTTCGGGGACTAGCGGGAGTCCCAATGAGCAGTTCTTC.

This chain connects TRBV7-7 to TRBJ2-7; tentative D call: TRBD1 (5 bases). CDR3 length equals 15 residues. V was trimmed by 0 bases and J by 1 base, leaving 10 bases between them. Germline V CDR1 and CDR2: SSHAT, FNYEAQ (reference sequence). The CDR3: CASSLAKGESYEQYF. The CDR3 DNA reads TGTGCCAGCAGCTTAGCGAAAGGGGAATCCTACGAGCAGTACTTC.

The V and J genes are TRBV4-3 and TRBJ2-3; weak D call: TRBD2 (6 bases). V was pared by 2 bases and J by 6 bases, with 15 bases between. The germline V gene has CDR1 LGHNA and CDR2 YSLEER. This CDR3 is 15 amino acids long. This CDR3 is CASSQHSGGADTQYF. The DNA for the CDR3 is TGCGCCAGCAGCCAACATAGCGGTGGCGCGGATACGCAGTATTTT.

CDR3 DNA: TGCGCCAGCAACCCCGGCCTAGCGGGGAACACAGATACGCAGTATTTT. Its protein product is CASNPGLAGNTDTQYF. J is TRBJ2-3 and V is TRBV5-1, with TRBD2 identical over 9 bases. Per the germline V gene, CDR1 is SGHRS and CDR2 is YFSETQ. The CDR3 loop spans 16 amino acids. V shed 6 bases and J 2 bases; nucleotides not matched to a gene: 10. Combining the CDR3 with reference TRBV5-1 and TRBJ2-3 gives the whole variable domain KAGVTQTPRYLIKTRGQQVTLSCSPISGHRSVSWYQQTPGQGLQFLFEYFSETQRNKGNFPGRFSGRQFSNSRSEMNVSTLELGDSALYLCASNPGLAGNTDTQYFGPGTRLTVL.

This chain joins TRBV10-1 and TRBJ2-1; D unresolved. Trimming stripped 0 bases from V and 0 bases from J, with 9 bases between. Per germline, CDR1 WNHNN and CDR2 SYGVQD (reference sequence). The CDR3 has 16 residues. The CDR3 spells CASSESARHSYNEQFF. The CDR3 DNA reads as TGCGCCAGCAGTGAGTCGGCGCGGCACTCCTACAATGAGCAGTTCTTC.

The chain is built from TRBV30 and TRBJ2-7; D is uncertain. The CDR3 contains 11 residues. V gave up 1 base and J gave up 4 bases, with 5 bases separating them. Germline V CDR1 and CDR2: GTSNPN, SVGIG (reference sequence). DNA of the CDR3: TGTGCCTGGAGTGGCCGGTACGAGCAGTACTTC. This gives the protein CAWSGRYEQYF.

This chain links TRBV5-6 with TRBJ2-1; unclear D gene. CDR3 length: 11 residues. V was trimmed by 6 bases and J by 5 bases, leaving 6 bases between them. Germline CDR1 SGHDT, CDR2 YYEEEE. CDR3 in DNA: TGTGCCAGCACAGGCCACAATGAGCAGTTCTTC. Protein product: CASTGHNEQFF.

The CDR3 DNA is TGCAGCGTTGTGGCGACAGCCGGAAACATTCAGTACTTC. Amino acids: CSVVATAGNIQYF. V and J are TRBV29-1 and TRBJ2-4; perhaps TRBD1 as D (5 bases). Germline loops: CDR1 SQVTM, CDR2 ANQGSEA. Trimming stripped 4 bases from V and 6 bases from J, with 13 bases between. This CDR3 region has 13 residues.

This CDR3 reads CASSLRGGGTEAFF. DNA of the CDR3: TGTGCCAGCAGCCTCCGGGGCGGGGGCACTGAAGCTTTCTTT. The chain uses TRBV5-6 and TRBJ1-1, with a possible D match to TRBD1 (5 bases). Germline CDR1 reads SGHDT; CDR2 reads YYEEEE. V was clipped by 4 bases and J by 4 bases, with 14 bases between them. The CDR3 is 14 residues long.

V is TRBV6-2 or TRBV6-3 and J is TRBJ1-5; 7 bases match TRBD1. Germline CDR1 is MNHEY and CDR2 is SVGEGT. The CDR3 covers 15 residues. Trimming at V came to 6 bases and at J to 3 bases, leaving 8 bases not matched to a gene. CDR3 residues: CASSERQGINQPQHF. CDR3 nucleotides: TGTGCCAGCAGCGAACGACAGGGCATCAATCAGCCCCAGCATTTT.

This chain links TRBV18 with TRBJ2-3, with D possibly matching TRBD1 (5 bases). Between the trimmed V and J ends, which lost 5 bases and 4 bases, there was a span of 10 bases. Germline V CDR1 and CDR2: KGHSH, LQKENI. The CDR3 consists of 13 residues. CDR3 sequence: CASSYQGADTQYF. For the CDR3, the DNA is TGTGCCAGCTCATACCAAGGGGCAGATACGCAGTATTTT.

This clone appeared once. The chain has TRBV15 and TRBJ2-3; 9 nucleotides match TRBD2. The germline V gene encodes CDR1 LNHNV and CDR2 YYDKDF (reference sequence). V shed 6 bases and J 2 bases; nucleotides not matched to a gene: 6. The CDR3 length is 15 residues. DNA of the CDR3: TGTGCCACCAGTGAAAGCGGGAGGCCCACAGATACGCAGTATTTT. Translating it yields CATSESGRPTDTQYF.

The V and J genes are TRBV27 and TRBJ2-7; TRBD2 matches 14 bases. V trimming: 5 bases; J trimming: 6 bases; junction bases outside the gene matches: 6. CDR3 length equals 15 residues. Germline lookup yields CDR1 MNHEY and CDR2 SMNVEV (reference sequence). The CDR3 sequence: CASSPGLAGVLEQYF. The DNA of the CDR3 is TGTGCCAGCAGTCCGGGACTAGCGGGAGTCCTCGAGCAGTACTTC.

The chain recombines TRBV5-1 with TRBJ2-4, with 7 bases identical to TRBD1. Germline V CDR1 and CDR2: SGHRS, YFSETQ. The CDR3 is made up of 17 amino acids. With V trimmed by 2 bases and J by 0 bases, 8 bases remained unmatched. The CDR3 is CASSLRTGGGAKNIQYF. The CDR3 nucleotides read TGCGCCAGCAGCTTACGGACAGGCGGCGGAGCCAAAAACATTCAGTACTTC.

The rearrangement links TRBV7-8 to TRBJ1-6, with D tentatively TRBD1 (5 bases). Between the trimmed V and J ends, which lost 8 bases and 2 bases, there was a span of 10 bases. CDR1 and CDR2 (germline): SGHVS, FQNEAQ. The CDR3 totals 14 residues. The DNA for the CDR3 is TGTGCCAGCGGGGCGGGGACCTATAATTCACCCCTCCACTTT. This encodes CASGAGTYNSPLHF.

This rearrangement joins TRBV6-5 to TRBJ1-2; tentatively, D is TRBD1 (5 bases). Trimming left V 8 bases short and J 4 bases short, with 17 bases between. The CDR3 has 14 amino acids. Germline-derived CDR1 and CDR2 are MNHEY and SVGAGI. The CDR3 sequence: CASAGRGGGYGYTF. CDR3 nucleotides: TGTGCCAGCGCCGGCCGGGGGGGTGGCTATGGCTACACCTTC.

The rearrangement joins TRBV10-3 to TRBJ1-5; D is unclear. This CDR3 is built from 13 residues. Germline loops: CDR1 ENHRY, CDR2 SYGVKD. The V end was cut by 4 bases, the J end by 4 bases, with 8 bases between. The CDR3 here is CAISGVLNQPQHF. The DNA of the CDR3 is TGTGCCATCAGTGGAGTATTAAATCAGCCCCAGCATTTT.

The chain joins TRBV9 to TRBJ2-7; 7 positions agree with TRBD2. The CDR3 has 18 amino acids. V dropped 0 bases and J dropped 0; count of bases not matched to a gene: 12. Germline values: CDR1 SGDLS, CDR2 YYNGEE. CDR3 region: CASSVGLASGQSSYEQYF. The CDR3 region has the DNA TGTGCCAGCAGCGTAGGGTTGGCTAGCGGTCAAAGCTCCTACGAGCAGTACTTC.

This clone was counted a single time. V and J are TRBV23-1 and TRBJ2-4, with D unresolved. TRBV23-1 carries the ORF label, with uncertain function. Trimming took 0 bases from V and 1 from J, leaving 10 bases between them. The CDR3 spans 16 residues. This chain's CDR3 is CASSQSRPRAKNIQYF. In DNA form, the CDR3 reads TGCGCCAGCAGTCAATCTCGCCCCCGGGCCAAAAACATTCAGTACTTC.

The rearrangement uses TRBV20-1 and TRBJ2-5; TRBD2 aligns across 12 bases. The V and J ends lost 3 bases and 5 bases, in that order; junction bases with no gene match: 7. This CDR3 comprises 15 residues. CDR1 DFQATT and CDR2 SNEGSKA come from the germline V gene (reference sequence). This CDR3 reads CSASPRLAGVETQYF. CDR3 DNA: TGCAGTGCTAGTCCGAGACTAGCGGGGGTTGAGACCCAGTACTTC.

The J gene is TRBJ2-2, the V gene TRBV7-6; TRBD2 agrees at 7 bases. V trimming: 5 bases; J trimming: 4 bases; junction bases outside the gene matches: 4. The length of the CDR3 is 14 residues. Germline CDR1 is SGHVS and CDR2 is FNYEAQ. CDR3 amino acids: CASSPAGVTGELFF. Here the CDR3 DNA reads TGTGCCAGCAGCCCTGCGGGGGTCACCGGGGAGCTGTTTTTT.